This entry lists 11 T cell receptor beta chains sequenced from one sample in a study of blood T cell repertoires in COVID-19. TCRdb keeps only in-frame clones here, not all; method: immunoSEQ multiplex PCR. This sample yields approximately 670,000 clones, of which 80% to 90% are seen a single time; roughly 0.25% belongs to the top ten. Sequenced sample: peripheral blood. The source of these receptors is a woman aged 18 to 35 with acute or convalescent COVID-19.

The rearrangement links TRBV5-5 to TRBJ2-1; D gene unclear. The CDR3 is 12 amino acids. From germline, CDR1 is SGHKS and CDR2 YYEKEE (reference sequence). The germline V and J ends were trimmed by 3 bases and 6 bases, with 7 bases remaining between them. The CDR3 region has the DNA TGTGCCAGCAGCTCCCCCGGCAATGAGCAGTTCTTC. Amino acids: CASSSPGNEQFF.

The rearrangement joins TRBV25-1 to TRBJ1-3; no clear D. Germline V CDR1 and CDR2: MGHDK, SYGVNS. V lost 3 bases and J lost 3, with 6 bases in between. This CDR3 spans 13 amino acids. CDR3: CASSDSGGNTIYF. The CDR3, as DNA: TGTGCCAGCAGTGACTCCGGTGGAAACACCATATATTTT.

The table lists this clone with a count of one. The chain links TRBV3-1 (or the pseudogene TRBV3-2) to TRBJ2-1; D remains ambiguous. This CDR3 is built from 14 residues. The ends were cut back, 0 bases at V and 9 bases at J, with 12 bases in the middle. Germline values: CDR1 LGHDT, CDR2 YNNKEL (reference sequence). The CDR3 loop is CASSQEVNWSEQFF. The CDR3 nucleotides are TGTGCCAGCAGCCAAGAGGTCAACTGGAGTGAGCAGTTCTTC.

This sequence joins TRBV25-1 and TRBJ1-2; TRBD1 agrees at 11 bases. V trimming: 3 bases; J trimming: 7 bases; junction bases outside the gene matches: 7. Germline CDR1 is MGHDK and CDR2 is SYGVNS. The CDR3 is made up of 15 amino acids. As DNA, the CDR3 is TGTGCCAGCAGTGAGGAAGTGGGGACAGGGGGTGGCTACACCTTC. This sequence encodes CASSEEVGTGGGYTF.

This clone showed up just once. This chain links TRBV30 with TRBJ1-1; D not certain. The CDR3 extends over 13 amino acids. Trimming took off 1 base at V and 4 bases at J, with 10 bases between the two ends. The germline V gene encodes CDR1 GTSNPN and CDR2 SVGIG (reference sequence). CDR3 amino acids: CAWSEQRVTEAFF. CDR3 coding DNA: TGTGCCTGGAGTGAGCAACGGGTCACTGAAGCTTTCTTT.

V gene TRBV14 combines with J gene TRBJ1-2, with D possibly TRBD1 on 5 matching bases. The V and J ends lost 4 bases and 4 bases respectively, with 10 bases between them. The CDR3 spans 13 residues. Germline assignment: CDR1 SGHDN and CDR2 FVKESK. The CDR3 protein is CASSRRQLYGYTF. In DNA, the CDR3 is TGTGCCAGCAGCCGCAGACAGCTCTATGGCTACACCTTC.

The DNA for the CDR3 is TGTGCCAGCAGCTTCGGAGTTAACACCGGGGAGCTGTTTTTT. Encoded protein: CASSFGVNTGELFF. The chain carries TRBV7-3 and TRBJ2-2; D not certain. The CDR3 spans 14 residues. Trimming cost V 3 bases and J 2 bases, with 7 bases left between them. The germline CDR1 and CDR2 sequences are SGHTA and FQGTGA. Filled out from reference TRBV7-3 and TRBJ2-2, the complete variable domain reads GAGVSQTPSNKVTEKGKYVELRCDPISGHTALYWYRQSLGQGPEFLIYFQGTGAADDSGLPNDRFFAVRPEGSVSTLKIQRTERGDSAVYLCASSFGVNTGELFFGEGSRLTVL.

The CDR3: CASSQGGFGANVLTF. The CDR3 nucleotides are TGTGCCAGCAGCCAGGGGGGATTTGGGGCCAACGTCCTGACTTTC. J is TRBJ2-6 and V is TRBV3-1 (or the pseudogene TRBV3-2); perhaps TRBD2 as D (6 bases). Germline V gives CDR1 LGHDT, CDR2 YNNKEL (reference sequence). The CDR3 has 15 amino acids. The V and J ends lost 3 bases and 3 bases respectively, with 9 bases between them.

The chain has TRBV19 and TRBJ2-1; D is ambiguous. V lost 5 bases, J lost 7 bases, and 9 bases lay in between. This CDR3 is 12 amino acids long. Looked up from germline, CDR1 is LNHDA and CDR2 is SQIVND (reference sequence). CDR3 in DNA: TGTGCCAGTAGTCCTGGGCTGAATGAGCAGTTCTTC. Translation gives CASSPGLNEQFF.

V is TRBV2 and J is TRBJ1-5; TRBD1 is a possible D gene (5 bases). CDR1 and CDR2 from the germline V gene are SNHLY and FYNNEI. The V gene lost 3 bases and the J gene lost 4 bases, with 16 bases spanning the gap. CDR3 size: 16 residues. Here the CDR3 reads CASSEEGPSRNQPQHF. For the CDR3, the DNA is TGTGCCAGCAGTGAGGAGGGACCAAGTAGAAATCAGCCCCAGCATTTT. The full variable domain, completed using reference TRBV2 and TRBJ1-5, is EPEVTQTPSHQVTQMGQEVILRCVPISNHLYFYWYRQILGQKVEFLVSFYNNEISEKSEIFDDQFSVERPDGSNFTLKIRSTKLEDSAMYFCASSEEGPSRNQPQHFGDGTRLSIL.

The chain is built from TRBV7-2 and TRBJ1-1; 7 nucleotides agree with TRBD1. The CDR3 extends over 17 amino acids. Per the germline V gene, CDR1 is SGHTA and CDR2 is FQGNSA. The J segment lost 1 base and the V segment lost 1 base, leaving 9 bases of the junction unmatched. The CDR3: CASSLEEGAGWNTEAFF. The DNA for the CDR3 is TGTGCCAGCAGCTTAGAGGAGGGGGCAGGGTGGAACACTGAAGCTTTCTTT.